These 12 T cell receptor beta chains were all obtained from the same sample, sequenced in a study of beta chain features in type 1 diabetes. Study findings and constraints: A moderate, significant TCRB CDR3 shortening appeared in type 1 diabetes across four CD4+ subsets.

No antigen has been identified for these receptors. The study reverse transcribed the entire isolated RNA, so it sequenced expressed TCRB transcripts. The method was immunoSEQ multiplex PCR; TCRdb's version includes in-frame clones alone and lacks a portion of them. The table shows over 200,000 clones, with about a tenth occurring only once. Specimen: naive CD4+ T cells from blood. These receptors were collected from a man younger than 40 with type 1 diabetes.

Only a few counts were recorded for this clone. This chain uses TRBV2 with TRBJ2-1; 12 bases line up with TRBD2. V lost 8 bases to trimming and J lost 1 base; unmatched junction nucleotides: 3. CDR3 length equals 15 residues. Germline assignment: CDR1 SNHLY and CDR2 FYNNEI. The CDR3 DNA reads TGTGCCAGCCGCACTAGCGGGGGGTCCTACAATGAGCAGTTCTTC. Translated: CASRTSGGSYNEQFF.

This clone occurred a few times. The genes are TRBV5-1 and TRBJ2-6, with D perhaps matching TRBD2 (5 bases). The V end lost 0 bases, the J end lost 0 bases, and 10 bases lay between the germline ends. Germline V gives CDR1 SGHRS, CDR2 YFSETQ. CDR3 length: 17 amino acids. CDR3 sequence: CASSLGHTSSGANVLTF. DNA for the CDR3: TGCGCCAGCAGCTTGGGCCATACTAGCTCTGGGGCCAACGTCCTGACTTTC.

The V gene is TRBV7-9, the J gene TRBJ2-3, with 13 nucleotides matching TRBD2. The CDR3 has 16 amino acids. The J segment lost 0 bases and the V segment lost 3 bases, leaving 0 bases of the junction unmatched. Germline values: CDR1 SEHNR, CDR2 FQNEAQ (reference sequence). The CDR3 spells CASSLGLAGSTDTQYF. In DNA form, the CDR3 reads TGTGCCAGCAGCTTGGGACTAGCGGGGAGCACAGATACGCAGTATTTT.

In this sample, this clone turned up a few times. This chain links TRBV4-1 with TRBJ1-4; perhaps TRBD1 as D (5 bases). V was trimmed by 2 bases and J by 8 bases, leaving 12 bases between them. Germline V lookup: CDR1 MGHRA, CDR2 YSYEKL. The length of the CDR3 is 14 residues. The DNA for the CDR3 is TGCGCCAGCAGCCAACCGACAGCCGCCGAAAAACTGTTTTTT. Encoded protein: CASSQPTAAEKLFF.

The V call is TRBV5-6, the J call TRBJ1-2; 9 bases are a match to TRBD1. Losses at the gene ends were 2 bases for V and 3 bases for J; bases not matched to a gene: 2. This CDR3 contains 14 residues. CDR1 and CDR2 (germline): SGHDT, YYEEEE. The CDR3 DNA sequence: TGTGCCAGCAGCTTACAGGGGGCAGACTATGGCTACACCTTC. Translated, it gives CASSLQGADYGYTF.

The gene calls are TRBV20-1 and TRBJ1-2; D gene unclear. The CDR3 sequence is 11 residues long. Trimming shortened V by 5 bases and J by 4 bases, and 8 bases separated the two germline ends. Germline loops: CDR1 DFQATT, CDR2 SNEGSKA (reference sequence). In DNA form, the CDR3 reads TGCAGTGCTTACAGAGTCTATGGCTACACCTTC. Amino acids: CSAYRVYGYTF.

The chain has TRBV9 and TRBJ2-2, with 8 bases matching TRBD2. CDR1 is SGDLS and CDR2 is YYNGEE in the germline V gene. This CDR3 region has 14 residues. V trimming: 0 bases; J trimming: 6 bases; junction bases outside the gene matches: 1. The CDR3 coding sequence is TGTGCCAGCAGCGTAGGGACTAGCCCCGGGGAGCTGTTTTTT. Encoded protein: CASSVGTSPGELFF.

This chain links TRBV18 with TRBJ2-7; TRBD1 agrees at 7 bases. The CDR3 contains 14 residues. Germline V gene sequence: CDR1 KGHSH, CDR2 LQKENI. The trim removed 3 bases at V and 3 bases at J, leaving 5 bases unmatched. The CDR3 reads CASSPSTGNYEQYF. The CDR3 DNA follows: TGTGCCAGCTCACCGTCGACAGGGAACTACGAGCAGTACTTC.

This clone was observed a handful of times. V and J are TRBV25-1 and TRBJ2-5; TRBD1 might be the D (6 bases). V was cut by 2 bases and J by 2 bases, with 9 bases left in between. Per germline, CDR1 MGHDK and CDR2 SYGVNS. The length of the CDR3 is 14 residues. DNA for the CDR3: TGTGCCAGCAGTGAAAGGCAGGGGCAAGAGACCCAGTACTTC. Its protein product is CASSERQGQETQYF.

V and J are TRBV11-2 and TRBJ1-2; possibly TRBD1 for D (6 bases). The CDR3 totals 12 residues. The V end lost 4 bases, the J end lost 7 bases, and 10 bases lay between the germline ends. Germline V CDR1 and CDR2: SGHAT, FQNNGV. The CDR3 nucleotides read TGTGCCAGCAGCTCTTCCAGGGGTGGCTACACCTTC. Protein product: CASSSSRGGYTF.

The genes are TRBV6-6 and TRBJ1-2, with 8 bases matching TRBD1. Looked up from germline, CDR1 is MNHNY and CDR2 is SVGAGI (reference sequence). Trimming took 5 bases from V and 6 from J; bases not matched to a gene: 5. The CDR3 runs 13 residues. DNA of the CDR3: TGTGCCAGCAGTGCCCGGACAGGGCATGGCTACACCTTC. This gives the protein CASSARTGHGYTF.

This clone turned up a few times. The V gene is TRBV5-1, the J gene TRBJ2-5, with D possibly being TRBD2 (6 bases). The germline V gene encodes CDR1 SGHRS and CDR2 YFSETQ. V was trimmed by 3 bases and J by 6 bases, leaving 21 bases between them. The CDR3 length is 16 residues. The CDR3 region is CASSWGGDGPMKTQYF. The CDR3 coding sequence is TGCGCCAGCAGCTGGGGCGGGGACGGTCCGATGAAGACCCAGTACTTC.